These 27 T cell receptor beta chains originate from one sample sequenced in a study of control samples from healthy donors and cancer patients. Sequenced by immunoSEQ multiplex PCR; TCRdb stores in-frame clones only, minus some. The table shows fewer than 85,000 clones, with 91% occurring only once. The material sequenced was blood. The receptors stem from a man aged 25-45 years in good health.

This clone was seen a single time. The chain carries TRBV3-1 (or the pseudogene TRBV3-2) and TRBJ1-5; no definite D call. The CDR3 is 14 residues long. Germline assignment: CDR1 LGHDT and CDR2 YNNKEL (reference sequence). V lost 4 bases, J lost 0 bases, and 7 bases lay in between. The CDR3 here is CASSPINSNQPQHF. In DNA, the CDR3 is TGTGCCAGCAGCCCTATAAATAGCAATCAGCCCCAGCATTTT.

The rearrangement joins TRBV11-1 to TRBJ2-7; 12 positions match TRBD1. This CDR3 contains 15 residues. The trim removed 4 bases at V and 4 bases at J, leaving 5 bases unmatched. Germline assignment: CDR1 SGHAT and CDR2 FQDESV (reference sequence). CDR3 amino acids: CASSYGDRGPYEQYF. In DNA, the CDR3 is TGTGCCAGCAGCTATGGGGACAGGGGGCCTTACGAGCAGTACTTC.

The V and J genes are TRBV7-2 and TRBJ1-5; the D is unclear. Germline values: CDR1 SGHTA, CDR2 FQGNSA. The CDR3 covers 12 residues. V lost 5 bases to trimming and J lost 6 bases, with 8 bases between them. The CDR3 is CASSPTAQPQHF. Here the CDR3 DNA reads TGTGCCAGCAGCCCGACGGCTCAGCCCCAGCATTTT. The full variable domain, in which reference TRBV7-2 and TRBJ1-5 provide the parts outside the CDR3, is GAGVSQSPSNKVTEKGKDVELRCDPISGHTALYWYRQSLGQGLEFLIYFQGNSAPDKSGLPSDRFSAERTGGSVSTLTIQRTQQEDSAVYLCASSPTAQPQHFGDGTRLSIL.

The J gene is TRBJ2-3, the V gene TRBV11-2; no reliable D call. V was shortened by 4 bases and J by 4 bases, with 15 bases between the two germline ends. Germline loops: CDR1 SGHAT, CDR2 FQNNGV. The CDR3 runs 15 residues. The CDR3 here is CASSSVSLGSDTQYF. CDR3 sequence (DNA): TGTGCCAGCAGCTCCGTTTCCCTAGGGTCAGATACGCAGTATTTT.

The count of this clone is one. Other DNA sequences within the sample encode an identical CDR3. The gene calls are TRBV7-9 and TRBJ2-3; 8 nucleotides align to TRBD2. Unmatched junction bases numbered 7, after V lost 1 base and J lost 4 bases. CDR1 SEHNR and CDR2 FQNEAQ come from the germline V gene (reference sequence). The CDR3 length is 16 residues. This chain's CDR3 is CASSLGAGGPADTQYF. CDR3 nucleotide sequence: TGTGCCAGCAGCTTAGGGGCGGGAGGTCCCGCAGATACGCAGTATTTT. The variable domain in full, with the rest retrieved from reference TRBV7-9 and TRBJ2-3, is DTGVSQNPRHKITKRGQNVTFRCDPISEHNRLYWYRQTLGQGPEFLTYFQNEAQLEKSRLLSDRFSAERPKGSFSTLEIQRTEQGDSAMYLCASSLGAGGPADTQYFGPGTRLTVL.

The chain links TRBV7-9 to TRBJ1-5; 8 bases fit TRBD1. The CDR3 has 16 amino acids. CDR1 and CDR2 from the germline V gene are SEHNR and FQNEAQ (reference sequence). With V trimmed by 0 bases and J by 5 bases, 6 bases remained unmatched. As DNA, the CDR3 is TGTGCCAGCAGCTTAGCTGGACAGGGAGGGGATCAGCCCCAGCATTTT. This encodes CASSLAGQGGDQPQHF.

The chain recombines TRBV12-3 or TRBV12-4 with TRBJ1-2, with D perhaps matching TRBD1 (6 bases). The CDR3 covers 13 residues. Trimming cost V 3 bases and J 6 bases, with 11 bases left between them. The CDR3 coding sequence is TGTGCCAGCAGTTTCGGGGGGGCGAATGGCTACACCTTC. Amino acid sequence: CASSFGGANGYTF.

Regarding this clone: Additional DNA sequences in this sample encode the identical CDR3. The chain combines TRBV24-1 with TRBJ2-3; TRBD1 matches 7 bases. Germline lookup yields CDR1 KGHDR and CDR2 SFDVKD. CDR3 length: 14 residues. Trimming took 7 bases from V and 0 from J; bases not matched to a gene: 3. CDR3 nucleotide sequence: TGTGCCACCAGGGGGACAGCCAGCACAGATACGCAGTATTTT. As protein: CATRGTASTDTQYF.

This chain links TRBV7-9 with TRBJ2-3; TRBD2 might be the D (6 bases). V lost 3 bases and J lost 3, with 13 bases in between. In germline, CDR1 is SEHNR, CDR2 FQNEAQ (reference sequence). CDR3 length equals 15 residues. CDR3 sequence (DNA): TGTGCCAGCAGCTTGTCCAGCGGAGGGACAGATACGCAGTATTTT. Translation gives CASSLSSGGTDTQYF.

The chain carries TRBV4-2 and TRBJ2-7, with D hard to call. Trimming stripped 4 bases from V and 0 bases from J, with 13 bases between. The CDR3 runs 15 residues. CDR1 is LGHNA, CDR2 YNFKEQ, per germline. The CDR3: CASSPGKGYSYEQYF. CDR3 nucleotide sequence: TGTGCCAGCAGCCCCGGAAAAGGCTACTCCTACGAGCAGTACTTC.

J is TRBJ2-6 and V is TRBV27, with TRBD2 matching 9 bases. Trimming removed 1 base from V and 3 bases from J; junction bases left unmatched: 13. Germline CDR1 MNHEY, CDR2 SMNVEV (reference sequence). The CDR3 is 20 amino acids. CDR3 region: CASSLWTSGLREGGANVLTF. In DNA form, the CDR3 reads TGTGCCAGCAGTTTATGGACCTCCGGGCTGCGGGAGGGTGGGGCCAACGTCCTGACTTTC.

This chain connects TRBV12-3 or TRBV12-4 to TRBJ1-1; D gene ambiguous. The CDR3 has 13 residues. V was clipped by 2 bases and J by 2 bases, with 6 bases between them. CDR3 DNA: TGTGCCAGCAGTTTACAGGCCAACACTGAAGCTTTCTTT. It specifies CASSLQANTEAFF.

The V call is TRBV19, the J call TRBJ1-3, with 12 bases fitting TRBD1. Trimming took 4 bases from V and 0 from J; bases not matched to a gene: 4. The germline gives CDR1 LNHDA, CDR2 SQIVND (reference sequence). The CDR3 has 17 amino acids. The CDR3 coding sequence is TGTGCCAGTAGTACCGGGGACAGGGGGCCCTCTGGAAACACCATATATTTT. This encodes CASSTGDRGPSGNTIYF. Full variable domain (outside the CDR3, taken from reference TRBV19 and TRBJ1-3): DGGITQSPKYLFRKEGQNVTLSCEQNLNHDAMYWYRQDPGQGLRLIYYSQIVNDFQKGDIAEGYSVSREKKESFPLTVTSAQKNPTAFYLCASSTGDRGPSGNTIYFGEGSWLTVV.

The rearrangement links TRBV6-4 to TRBJ2-3, with TRBD2 matching 8 bases. V lost 3 bases, J lost 2 bases, and 4 bases stayed unmatched. Germline V CDR1 and CDR2: MRHNA, SNTAGT. The CDR3 extends over 15 amino acids. The CDR3 DNA sequence: TGTGCCAGCAGTGAAGCGGGGGAGGACACAGATACGCAGTATTTT. Amino acids: CASSEAGEDTDTQYF.

V gene TRBV5-1 combines with J gene TRBJ2-5; no firm D call. This CDR3 has 14 amino acids. Germline V gene data show CDR1 as SGHRS and CDR2 as YFSETQ. Trimming shortened V by 0 bases and J by 1 base, and 7 bases separated the two germline ends. CDR3 protein: CASSLARVQETQYF. In DNA, the CDR3 is TGCGCCAGCAGCTTGGCCCGGGTCCAAGAGACCCAGTACTTC.

The chain employs TRBV5-1 and TRBJ2-2; weak D call: TRBD1 (6 bases). This CDR3 has 16 residues. V was trimmed by 0 bases and J by 6 bases, leaving 15 bases between them. From germline, CDR1 is SGHRS and CDR2 YFSETQ. The CDR3 here is CASSLGFLQGAGELFF. CDR3 coding DNA: TGCGCCAGCAGCTTGGGATTCTTACAGGGAGCCGGGGAGCTGTTTTTT.

The CDR3 coding sequence is TGTGCCAGCAGCCAAAATTGGGGGGCCCAAGAGACCCAGTACTTC. Translating gives CASSQNWGAQETQYF. The gene calls are TRBV7-2 and TRBJ2-5; TRBD1 or TRBD2 may be the D gene (6 bases each). The CDR3 length is 15 residues. CDR1 and CDR2 from the germline V gene are SGHTA and FQGNSA. Trimming stripped 5 bases from V and 1 base from J, with 14 bases between.

The CDR3 sequence is CASSSGQGDQPQHF. In DNA form, the CDR3 reads TGCGCCAGCAGCTCGGGACAGGGAGACCAGCCCCAGCATTTT. The chain couples TRBV4-1 to TRBJ1-5; 9 bases agree with TRBD1. This CDR3 contains 14 residues. CDR1 is MGHRA, CDR2 YSYEKL, per germline. V shed 5 bases, J shed 7 bases, and the junction held 6 bases outside the gene matches.

V is TRBV2 and J is TRBJ1-5, with unresolved D. Germline V gene data show CDR1 as SNHLY and CDR2 as FYNNEI. The germline V and J ends were trimmed by 0 bases and 3 bases, with 9 bases remaining between them. CDR3 length equals 15 residues. The CDR3 reads CASSEAWWNNQPQHF. CDR3 DNA sequence: TGTGCCAGCAGTGAAGCGTGGTGGAACAATCAGCCCCAGCATTTT.

The chain carries TRBV28 and TRBJ1-2; 9 positions match TRBD1. In germline, CDR1 is MDHEN, CDR2 SYDVKM. Trimming took 8 bases from V and 4 from J; bases not matched to a gene: 11. The CDR3 covers 15 residues. The CDR3 DNA sequence: TGTGCCAGCGCCGAACAGGGGGCGCATGTCTATGGCTACACCTTC. Translation: CASAEQGAHVYGYTF.

The V call is TRBV6-6, the J call TRBJ1-1; a possible D gene is TRBD1 (5 bases). Between the trimmed V and J ends, which lost 5 bases and 4 bases, there was a span of 11 bases. The length of the CDR3 is 13 residues. Germline V gives CDR1 MNHNY, CDR2 SVGAGI (reference sequence). The chain's CDR3 is CASSRDASTEAFF. The CDR3 DNA reads as TGTGCCAGCAGTCGGGACGCCAGCACTGAAGCTTTCTTT.

V gene TRBV28 combines with J gene TRBJ1-5; 9 bases agree with TRBD1. The CDR3 has 14 amino acids. CDR1 is MDHEN and CDR2 is SYDVKM in the germline V gene. The trim removed 6 bases at V and 6 bases at J, leaving 6 bases unmatched. CDR3: CASRAPGQGQPQHF. The CDR3 nucleotides are TGTGCCAGCAGAGCCCCGGGACAGGGTCAGCCCCAGCATTTT.

The chain carries TRBV7-9 and TRBJ1-1; D gene ambiguous. The CDR3 extends over 13 amino acids. Between the trimmed V and J ends, which lost 1 base and 1 base, there was a span of 4 bases. The germline CDR1 and CDR2 sequences are SEHNR and FQNEAQ (reference sequence). CDR3 sequence: CASSLGRNTEAFF. The CDR3 region has the DNA TGTGCCAGCAGCTTAGGGCGGAACACTGAAGCTTTCTTT.

CDR3 loop: CASLNRGNYGYTF. The CDR3 coding sequence is TGTGCCAGCCTTAACAGGGGTAACTATGGCTACACCTTC. The chain combines TRBV28 with TRBJ1-2; 7 positions match TRBD1. Germline V gives CDR1 MDHEN, CDR2 SYDVKM. J lost 1 base, V lost 8 bases, and 4 bases had no gene match. The CDR3 extends over 13 amino acids.

The J gene is TRBJ2-2, the V gene TRBV7-9, with D unclear. This CDR3 comprises 13 residues. The germline V and J ends were trimmed by 2 bases and 4 bases, with 5 bases remaining between them. Germline lookup yields CDR1 SEHNR and CDR2 FQNEAQ (reference sequence). CDR3: CASSLSATGELFF. The CDR3 coding sequence is TGTGCCAGCAGCTTAAGCGCCACCGGGGAGCTGTTTTTT.

The genes are TRBV7-9 and TRBJ1-1, with TRBD1 as a possible D gene (5 bases). In germline, CDR1 is SEHNR, CDR2 FQNEAQ (reference sequence). V shed 5 bases and J shed 6 bases, with 10 bases lying between them. The CDR3 extends over 12 amino acids. The CDR3 DNA follows: TGTGCCAGCAGCATTACAGGAGCTGAAGCTTTCTTT. It translates to CASSITGAEAFF.

This chain connects TRBV29-1 to TRBJ2-1, with TRBD2 matching 8 bases. The J segment lost 4 bases and the V segment lost 7 bases, leaving 9 bases of the junction unmatched. The CDR3 runs to 14 residues. Germline V lookup: CDR1 SQVTM, CDR2 ANQGSEA. Written as DNA, the CDR3 is TGCAGCGCTTCCGGTACTAGCGGTTACAATGAGCAGTTCTTC. Amino acids: CSASGTSGYNEQFF.